The 24 T cell receptor beta chains below all came from one sample that was sequenced in a study of T cells in Graves' hyperthyroidism and ophthalmopathy. The CDR3 regions of TCR beta were amplified from RNA transcripts. The primer set for the first-round RT-PCR of the TCR CDR3 was HTBI. MiXCR, run by TCRdb on the multiplex PCR reads, gives a single entry per CDR3 protein. The repertoire includes more than 550,000 distinct CDR3 sequences, 15% to 20% of them detected once, and 15% sits in the top ten. The sequenced sample was blood. The receptors shown here come from a man between 50 and 59 years old with Graves' hyperthyroidism.

The rearrangement joins TRBV30 to TRBJ2-7, with 7 bases aligning to TRBD1. Trimming cost V 2 bases and J 2 bases; bases outside gene matches: 3. The V gene's germline CDR1 is GTSNPN and CDR2 SVGIG (reference sequence). The CDR3 totals 13 residues. CDR3 residues: CAWSRQGTYEQYF. The CDR3 DNA is TGTGCCTGGAGTCGACAGGGAACCTACGAGCAGTACTTC.

In this sample, this clonotype turned up many times. The chain recombines TRBV20-1 with TRBJ1-1; a weak D match, TRBD1 (6 bases). Germline V gives CDR1 DFQATT, CDR2 SNEGSKA (reference sequence). The CDR3 is made up of 14 amino acids. Trimming took 5 bases from V and 4 from J, leaving 17 bases between them. The CDR3 is CSARSGGLGTEAFF. Written as DNA, the CDR3 is TGCAGTGCTCGGTCCGGGGGGCTAGGCACTGAAGCTTTCTTT.

This clonotype was detected only once. The rearrangement uses TRBV14 and TRBJ2-3; a weak D match, TRBD2 (5 bases). The germline V gene has CDR1 SGHDN and CDR2 FVKESK. The V end lost 0 bases, the J end lost 1 base, and 14 bases lay between the germline ends. The CDR3 runs to 17 residues. The CDR3 sequence is CASSQDRASGGTDTQYF. The CDR3, as DNA: TGTGCCAGCAGCCAAGATCGGGCCTCCGGGGGCACAGATACGCAGTATTTT.

The chain combines TRBV11-3 with TRBJ2-1, with 8 bases lining up with TRBD2. Looked up from germline, CDR1 is SGHNT and CDR2 is YENEEA. The ends lost 7 bases at V and 6 bases at J; junction bases unmatched: 11. The length of the CDR3 is 15 residues. The CDR3 loop is CASTPLAAKFNEQFF. In nucleotides, the CDR3 is TGTGCCAGCACCCCACTAGCGGCTAAATTCAATGAGCAGTTCTTC.

The table lists this clonotype with many counts. The chain carries TRBV27 and TRBJ2-3; TRBD2 is a possible D gene (5 bases). Germline loops: CDR1 MNHEY, CDR2 SMNVEV (reference sequence). The V end lost 10 bases, the J end lost 3 bases, and 23 bases lay between the germline ends. This CDR3 contains 16 residues. CDR3 protein: CATSRVVGSGTDTQYF. CDR3 DNA sequence: TGTGCCACCTCGCGAGTTGTGGGAAGCGGTACAGATACGCAGTATTTT.

This clonotype appeared a single time. This sequence joins TRBV6-2 or TRBV6-3 and TRBJ2-7; D gene ambiguous. The V end was cut by 4 bases, the J end by 2 bases, with 21 bases between. The CDR3 spans 17 residues. CDR1 and CDR2 (germline): MNHEY, SVGEGT. CDR3 region: CASSSRTGISTAYEQYF. The DNA for the CDR3 is TGTGCCAGCAGTTCACGGACCGGCATTTCAACCGCCTACGAGCAGTACTTC.

The chain joins TRBV9 to TRBJ2-7, with TRBD2 as a possible D gene (5 bases). Germline-derived CDR1 and CDR2 are SGDLS and YYNGEE. This CDR3 contains 15 residues. The V gene lost 1 base and the J gene lost 0 bases, with 11 bases spanning the gap. The CDR3 protein is CASSVFETSSYEQYF. The CDR3, as DNA: TGTGCCAGCAGCGTATTCGAAACTAGCTCCTACGAGCAGTACTTC.

This clonotype was seen many times. V usage is TRBV2 and J usage is TRBJ2-7; 12 bases match TRBD1. Per germline, CDR1 SNHLY and CDR2 FYNNEI. CDR3 length: 14 amino acids. V dropped 3 bases and J dropped 6; count of bases not matched to a gene: 3. The CDR3 nucleotides read TGTGCCAGCAGTGACGGGACAGGGGGCTTCGAGCAGTACTTC. As protein: CASSDGTGGFEQYF.

This clonotype has a count of ten or more. The gene calls are TRBV6-1 and TRBJ2-7; D gene uncertain. The CDR3 spans 15 residues. Germline-derived CDR1 and CDR2 are MNHNS and SASEGT. V was pared by 3 bases and J by 3 bases, with 15 bases between. CDR3 sequence reads: CASSDWGEVDYEQYF. The CDR3 DNA reads TGTGCCAGCAGTGACTGGGGTGAGGTAGACTACGAGCAGTACTTC.

This clonotype was found many times. The rearrangement links TRBV12-5 to TRBJ2-1, with D unresolved. CDR1 and CDR2 from the germline V gene are LGHNT and FRNRAP. CDR3 size: 13 residues. Trimming removed 7 bases from V and 2 bases from J, with 9 bases in between. The CDR3: CASASVTYNEQFF. The CDR3 DNA follows: TGTGCTAGTGCCTCTGTGACCTACAATGAGCAGTTCTTC. Complete variable domain (other parts from reference TRBV12-5 and TRBJ2-1): DARVTQTPRHKVTEMGQEVTMRCQPILGHNTVFWYRQTMMQGLELLAYFRNRAPLDDSGMPKDRFSAEMPDATLATLKIQPSEPRDSAVYFCASASVTYNEQFFGPGTRLTVL.

The V and J genes are TRBV20-1 and TRBJ2-1; 15 bases are shared with TRBD2. Germline trimming cut 2 bases from V and 7 bases from J; bases unmatched to any gene: 12. The CDR3 is made up of 18 amino acids. The V gene's germline CDR1 is DFQATT and CDR2 SNEGSKA (reference sequence). The CDR3 reads CSARTSGTSGGWLNEQFF. DNA of the CDR3: TGCAGTGCTAGAACTAGTGGGACTAGCGGGGGGTGGTTAAATGAGCAGTTCTTC.

The chain uses TRBV7-2 and TRBJ2-1; 8 bases map to TRBD1. V dropped 5 bases and J dropped 9; count of bases not matched to a gene: 12. This CDR3 has 15 residues. Germline CDR1 SGHTA, CDR2 FQGNSA. The DNA of the CDR3 is TGTGCCAGCAGCCCCTTCTTCACAGGGGGAGGTGAGCAGTTCTTC. Amino acids: CASSPFFTGGGEQFF. The full variable domain, in which reference TRBV7-2 and TRBJ2-1 provide the parts outside the CDR3, is GAGVSQSPSNKVTEKGKDVELRCDPISGHTALYWYRQSLGQGLEFLIYFQGNSAPDKSGLPSDRFSAERTGGSVSTLTIQRTQQEDSAVYLCASSPFFTGGGEQFFGPGTRLTVL.

This clonotype was counted a few times. A junction end diverges from the germline sequence, so it may reflect a read error. The V call is TRBV12-3 or TRBV12-4, the J call TRBJ2-3; a weak D match, TRBD1 (5 bases). The CDR3 totals 15 residues. CDR3 in amino acids: CASSFRGISIDTQCF. In nucleotides, the CDR3 is TGTGCCAGCAGTTTTAGGGGAATCAGCATCGATACGCAGTGTTTT.

This clonotype has at least ten counts. This chain uses TRBV29-1 with TRBJ2-7; D is unresolved. The CDR3 covers 15 residues. CDR1 and CDR2 from the germline V gene are SQVTM and ANQGSEA. V lost 3 bases, J lost 0 bases, and 15 bases lay in between. The CDR3 nucleotides are TGCAGCGTTGAGCTAAGAGAGACCCTCTCCTACGAGCAGTACTTC. Its protein is CSVELRETLSYEQYF.

This clonotype has at least ten counts. The rearrangement links TRBV12-3 or TRBV12-4 to TRBJ1-3; D call uncertain. V lost 0 bases, J lost 0 bases, and 9 bases lay in between. The CDR3 length is 16 residues. The CDR3 here is CASSLAGRSSGNTIYF. The CDR3 DNA is TGTGCCAGCAGTTTAGCTGGACGGAGCTCTGGAAACACCATATATTTT.

This clonotype was seen ten or more times. The CDR3 DNA reads TGCGCCAGCAGCTTGACGTATGGGACTAATGAAAAACTGTTTTTT. Encoded protein: CASSLTYGTNEKLFF. The V and J genes are TRBV5-1 and TRBJ1-4, with D hard to call. V was pared by 1 base and J by 2 bases, with 9 bases between. The CDR3 loop spans 15 amino acids. Germline V gene sequence: CDR1 SGHRS, CDR2 YFSETQ.

This chain uses TRBV12-3 or TRBV12-4 with TRBJ2-3; D is undetermined. This CDR3 has 13 residues. Between the trimmed V and J ends, which lost 1 base and 5 bases, there was a span of 7 bases. CDR3 in amino acids: CASSLEPGDTQYF. CDR3 sequence (DNA): TGTGCCAGCAGTTTAGAACCCGGAGATACGCAGTATTTT.

The sample holds many counts of this clonotype. This chain joins TRBV28 and TRBJ1-2, with 11 bases aligning to TRBD1. This CDR3 spans 15 amino acids. CDR1 is MDHEN, CDR2 SYDVKM, per germline. Unmatched junction bases numbered 8, after V lost 4 bases and J lost 7 bases. CDR3 region: CASSSAGTGGFGYTF. In nucleotides, the CDR3 is TGTGCCAGCAGTTCAGCCGGGACAGGGGGTTTTGGCTACACCTTC.

The sample holds many counts of this clonotype. V and J are TRBV11-2 and TRBJ2-7; D is possibly TRBD2 (6 bases). Germline V gene sequence: CDR1 SGHAT, CDR2 FQNNGV. The V end lost 2 bases, the J end lost 3 bases, and 11 bases lay between the germline ends. This CDR3 contains 14 residues. The CDR3 here is CASSLIDGSYEQYF. Here the CDR3 DNA reads TGTGCCAGCAGCTTAATAGACGGGAGCTACGAGCAGTACTTC.

This clonotype was seen at least ten times. The V and J genes are TRBV7-9 and TRBJ2-5; 10 positions match TRBD2. J gave up 4 bases and V 6 bases, and 11 bases lay outside the gene matches. This CDR3 comprises 16 residues. CDR1 and CDR2 from the germline V gene are SEHNR and FQNEAQ (reference sequence). The CDR3 spells CASSWKIAGGSETQYF. CDR3 nucleotide sequence: TGTGCCAGCAGTTGGAAGATAGCGGGAGGTTCAGAGACCCAGTACTTC.

The chain joins TRBV10-3 to TRBJ1-2; D call uncertain. Germline-derived CDR1 and CDR2 are ENHRY and SYGVKD. The CDR3 is 12 amino acids. Trimming stripped 6 bases from V and 0 bases from J, with 5 bases between. Written as DNA, the CDR3 is TGTGCCATCAGGACGCCTAACTATGGCTACACCTTC. Protein sequence: CAIRTPNYGYTF.

In its sample, this clonotype was seen many times. V usage is TRBV20-1 and J usage is TRBJ2-7; TRBD2 aligns across 7 bases. Losses at the gene ends were 5 bases for V and 3 bases for J; bases not matched to a gene: 10. CDR3 size: 14 residues. Germline CDR1 and CDR2: DFQATT and SNEGSKA (reference sequence). Written as DNA, the CDR3 is TGCAGTGCTCAGACGAGCGGGATATACTACGAGCAGTACTTC. This translates into CSAQTSGIYYEQYF.

This chain connects TRBV20-1 to TRBJ2-1; TRBD2 is a possible D gene (5 bases). V dropped 5 bases and J dropped 4 bases, with 12 bases sitting between them. Germline CDR1 DFQATT, CDR2 SNEGSKA (reference sequence). The CDR3 has 13 residues. CDR3 DNA: TGCAGTGCTTGGACTGGCAAGTACAATGAGCAGTTCTTC. Its protein is CSAWTGKYNEQFF.

This clonotype was picked up a small number of times. A clone one base away is much larger, so this may be a read error. This rearrangement joins TRBV7-9 to TRBJ1-2; the D is unclear. Looked up from germline, CDR1 is SEHNR and CDR2 is FQNEAQ (reference sequence). The CDR3 has 13 residues. The germline V and J ends were trimmed by 1 base and 3 bases, with 6 bases remaining between them. The CDR3 loop is CASSLEQYYGYTF. CDR3 nucleotides: TGTGCCAGCAGCTTAGAACAGTACTATGGCTACACCTTC.